This T cell receptor (beta chain) was identified during a study of response to subunit inactivated influenza vaccine. Study-wide findings and caveats: There was a suggestion from the authors that each seasonal influenza vaccination recruits few new T cells.

The CDR3 runs to 15 residues. J lost 1 base, V lost 3 bases, and 3 bases had no gene match. Germline V gene sequence: CDR1 SGHTA, CDR2 FQGNSA. Each CDR3 protein gets one entry after TCRdb re-called the RT-PCR reads with MiXCR. The sample shows about 520,000 distinct CDR3 sequences, approximately 7.8% of them seen only once. This clonotype occurred a few times. Its antigen remains unidentified. The material was PBMCs from blood, obtained 23 to 25 months after vaccination. The chain recombines TRBV7-2 with TRBJ2-5, with TRBD2 matching over 9 bases. This sequence was found in a man aged 50-75 years who received an inactivated influenza vaccine. CDR3 residues: CASSFRAGGQETQYF. CDR3 DNA: TGTGCCAGCAGCTTTCGAGCGGGGGGCCAAGAGACCCAGTACTTC.